The text below deals with one T cell receptor beta chain. These data belong to a study of control samples from healthy donors and cancer patients. Some clones are missing from TCRdb's copy, which holds only in-frame ones; the method was immunoSEQ multiplex PCR. In the table there are approximately 100,000 clones, just under 95% of which are singletons. The sample was blood. The clonotype comes from a human donor in good health. The donor label of this sample is uncertain.

CDR3 bases: TGTGCCAGCAGCCCCGACAGTAACTACGAGCAGTACTTC. Translated, it gives CASSPDSNYEQYF. J is TRBJ2-7 and V is TRBV7-9; D may be TRBD1 (5 bases). The V and J ends lost 5 bases and 3 bases respectively, with 11 bases between them. The CDR3 is made up of 13 amino acids. Germline values: CDR1 SEHNR, CDR2 FQNEAQ (reference sequence).